One and the same sample provided the 22 T cell receptor beta chains below, sequenced in a study of T cells after yellow fever vaccination. Using its own MiXCR run on the 5' RACE reads, TCRdb lists one record per CDR3 protein. The table lists some 600,000 distinct CDR3 sequences, about 12% of them singletons. Sequenced here: PBMCs, sampled on the day of the yellow fever booster vaccination. These receptors came from a man aged 25-40 years who received the YFV17D yellow fever vaccine.

The table lists this clonotype with a few counts. The CDR3 region is CSARDTRAYNEQFF. CDR3 coding DNA: TGCAGTGCTAGAGATACGAGGGCTTACAATGAGCAGTTCTTC. The chain is built from TRBV20-1 and TRBJ2-1; possible D gene TRBD2, 5 bases. Trimming removed 0 bases at V and 4 bases at J, with 10 bases between. CDR1 DFQATT and CDR2 SNEGSKA come from the germline V gene (reference sequence). The CDR3 spans 14 residues.

This clonotype has just a few counts. CDR3: CASSRESSYEQYF. The CDR3 coding sequence is TGTGCCAGTAGTAGGGAAAGCTCCTACGAGCAGTACTTC. The rearrangement links TRBV19 to TRBJ2-7, with no clear D. The CDR3 totals 13 residues. V was clipped by 4 bases and J by 0 bases, with 7 bases between them. Germline V gene sequence: CDR1 LNHDA, CDR2 SQIVND (reference sequence).

This clonotype occurred a few times. The chain employs TRBV27 and TRBJ2-6; TRBD1 matches 10 bases. Germline CDR1 and CDR2: MNHEY and SMNVEV (reference sequence). The CDR3 has 18 amino acids. The V and J ends lost 6 bases and 1 base, in that order; junction bases with no gene match: 9. The CDR3 is CASRGDRGFRSGANVLTF. The CDR3 bases are TGTGCCAGCAGAGGGGACAGGGGTTTTCGATCTGGGGCCAACGTCCTGACTTTC.

To note about this clonotype: An end of the junction does not agree with germline; a read error may underlie this. The chain couples TRBV29-1 to TRBJ2-3; no definite D call. Germline CDR1 is SQVTM and CDR2 is ANQGSEA. This CDR3 contains 13 residues. CDR3: CSAEGPRTDTQYF. The CDR3, as DNA: TGCAGCGCAGAAGGTCCGCGCACGGATACGCAGTATTTT.

This sequence joins TRBV10-2 and TRBJ2-3; 7 bases map to TRBD2. Per germline, CDR1 WSHSY and CDR2 SAAADI. The V segment lost 6 bases and the J segment 0 bases; nucleotides outside the gene matches: 9. CDR3 length: 16 amino acids. This chain's CDR3 is CASSVQGLLSTDTQYF. The DNA of the CDR3 is TGCGCCAGCAGCGTTCAGGGACTACTTAGCACAGATACGCAGTATTTT.

V is TRBV29-1 and J is TRBJ2-1; unclear D gene. Deletions cut 3 bases from V and 2 bases from J, with 11 bases between. The CDR3 sequence is 14 residues long. Germline V lookup: CDR1 SQVTM, CDR2 ANQGSEA. CDR3 in amino acids: CSVDSLAPYNEQFF. The CDR3 DNA sequence: TGCAGCGTTGACAGCTTGGCACCCTACAATGAGCAGTTCTTC.

This chain links TRBV4-3 with TRBJ2-1, with 12 bases identical to TRBD2. CDR3 length: 17 residues. With 1 base clipped from V and 4 bases from J, the junction kept 5 bases outside the gene matches. Germline V gene data show CDR1 as LGHNA and CDR2 as YSLEER. This CDR3 reads CASSQGTSGEGYNEQFF. CDR3 nucleotides: TGCGCCAGCAGCCAAGGGACTAGCGGGGAGGGGTACAATGAGCAGTTCTTC.

This clonotype was seen a handful of times. The rearrangement joins TRBV29-1 to TRBJ2-4; 8 bases fit TRBD2. This CDR3 comprises 14 residues. CDR1 and CDR2 (germline): SQVTM, ANQGSEA. J lost 7 bases, V lost 7 bases, and 12 bases had no gene match. CDR3 nucleotides: TGCAGCGCCGGGACTAGAGAGTCGGGTAACATTCAGTACTTC. Translating gives CSAGTRESGNIQYF.

The chain combines TRBV4-2 with TRBJ2-3; D unclear. Germline V gene data show CDR1 as LGHNA and CDR2 as YNFKEQ. This CDR3 has 15 amino acids. Trimming took off 2 bases at V and 2 bases at J, with 11 bases between the two ends. CDR3 sequence reads: CASSQTNQITDTQYF. For the CDR3, the DNA is TGTGCCAGCAGCCAAACGAACCAGATCACAGATACGCAGTATTTT.

Ten or more counts support this clonotype. The genes are TRBV5-1 and TRBJ2-1, with 7 bases fitting TRBD2. V shed 7 bases, J shed 4 bases, and the junction held 8 bases outside the gene matches. The CDR3 is 14 amino acids. Per germline, CDR1 SGHRS and CDR2 YFSETQ. Written as DNA, the CDR3 is TGCGCCAGCCTTGCGGGAGCGGGTTACAATGAGCAGTTCTTC. It yields the protein CASLAGAGYNEQFF.

The DNA for the CDR3 is TGCAGTGCGAGGGGACAGGGGTGGACCGGGGAGCTGTTTTTT. Protein sequence: CSARGQGWTGELFF. The chain carries TRBV20-1 and TRBJ2-2, with 10 bases lining up with TRBD1. The V segment lost 6 bases and the J segment 5 bases; nucleotides outside the gene matches: 6. CDR1 DFQATT and CDR2 SNEGSKA come from the germline V gene (reference sequence). The CDR3 contains 14 residues.

The chain links TRBV14 to TRBJ2-7, with 9 bases matching TRBD2. This CDR3 region has 14 residues. The ends lost 1 base at V and 3 bases at J; junction bases unmatched: 1. Germline V gives CDR1 SGHDN, CDR2 FVKESK. CDR3 nucleotide sequence: TGTGCCAGCAGCCAAGGACTAGCGGTCTACGAGCAGTACTTC. It yields the protein CASSQGLAVYEQYF.

This clonotype was seen only a few times. The chain couples TRBV6-1 to TRBJ1-5; 12 bases are a match to TRBD1. CDR1 and CDR2 from the germline V gene are MNHNS and SASEGT. The CDR3 is 14 amino acids. The V segment lost 6 bases and the J segment 9 bases; nucleotides outside the gene matches: 6. Written as DNA, the CDR3 is TGTGCCAGCAGCCAGGGACAGGGGGCGCGGCCCCAGCATTTT. As protein: CASSQGQGARPQHF.

V gene TRBV15 combines with J gene TRBJ2-3; 9 nucleotides agree with TRBD2. This CDR3 region has 15 residues. V shed 3 bases, J shed 1 base, and the junction held 2 bases outside the gene matches. Germline CDR1 reads LNHNV; CDR2 reads YYDKDF (reference sequence). CDR3 sequence: CATSSSGSGTDTQYF. The CDR3 DNA reads as TGTGCCACCAGCAGTAGCGGGAGTGGCACAGATACGCAGTATTTT.

This sequence joins TRBV28 and TRBJ2-5; 8 bases are shared with TRBD2. Germline CDR1 is MDHEN and CDR2 is SYDVKM. The CDR3 has 14 residues. Trimming at V came to 6 bases and at J to 2 bases, leaving 5 bases not matched to a gene. CDR3 nucleotide sequence: TGTGCCAGCAGCGACCGGGGGGGTCAAGAGACCCAGTACTTC. Protein: CASSDRGGQETQYF.

The chain uses TRBV6-2 or TRBV6-3 and TRBJ1-1; D may be TRBD1 (6 bases). V was shortened by 6 bases and J by 2 bases, with 16 bases between the two germline ends. The germline CDR1 and CDR2 sequences are MNHEY and SVGEGT. This CDR3 is built from 15 residues. CDR3 nucleotides: TGTGCCAGCAGCCCCGTCGGGGACATTAACACTGAAGCTTTCTTT. Amino acid sequence: CASSPVGDINTEAFF.

This clonotype was seen a single time. Germline and junction disagree at one end, which may indicate a read error. This rearrangement joins TRBV4-3 to TRBJ2-1; D is unresolved. The CDR3 loop spans 11 amino acids. Germline CDR1 is LGHNA and CDR2 is YSLEER. CDR3 sequence: CASSQETEQSF. CDR3 nucleotides: TGCGCCAGCAGCCAAGAAACTGAGCAGTCCTTC.

This clonotype was found a few times. The rearrangement uses TRBV15 and TRBJ2-2; D gene ambiguous. V gave up 2 bases and J gave up 0 bases, with 16 bases separating them. The germline V gene encodes CDR1 LNHNV and CDR2 YYDKDF (reference sequence). CDR3 length: 18 residues. The CDR3 loop is CATSRQPRAYANTGELFF. The CDR3 nucleotides read TGTGCCACCAGCAGACAACCCCGGGCCTACGCGAACACCGGGGAGCTGTTTTTT.

In this sample, this clonotype turned up a few times. The chain has TRBV20-1 and TRBJ2-7, with D tentatively TRBD1 or TRBD2 (7 bases each). The CDR3 consists of 13 residues. Trimming took off 7 bases at V and 1 base at J, with 14 bases between the two ends. The germline CDR1 and CDR2 sequences are DFQATT and SNEGSKA (reference sequence). CDR3 protein: CSGYRGGSYEQYF. Written as DNA, the CDR3 is TGCAGTGGTTACAGGGGAGGGTCCTACGAGCAGTACTTC.

The rearrangement joins TRBV2 to TRBJ2-5; 13 positions match TRBD2. Germline V gene sequence: CDR1 SNHLY, CDR2 FYNNEI. This CDR3 comprises 16 residues. The junction had 4 bases not matched to a gene; V was cut back by 4 bases and J by 2 bases. The CDR3 reads CASSAWTSGSQETQYF. The CDR3 nucleotides read TGTGCCAGCAGTGCCTGGACTAGCGGGAGTCAAGAGACCCAGTACTTC.

The sample holds a few counts of this clonotype. The chain has TRBV19 and TRBJ1-5, with D maybe TRBD1 (5 bases). This CDR3 has 15 residues. Germline-derived CDR1 and CDR2 are LNHDA and SQIVND (reference sequence). With 2 bases removed from V and 2 bases from J, the gap between germline ends came to 10 bases. The CDR3 spells CASSILDKGNQPQHF. CDR3 sequence (DNA): TGTGCCAGTAGTATATTGGACAAGGGCAATCAGCCCCAGCATTTT. Full variable domain (remainder filled in from reference TRBV19 and TRBJ1-5): DGGITQSPKYLFRKEGQNVTLSCEQNLNHDAMYWYRQDPGQGLRLIYYSQIVNDFQKGDIAEGYSVSREKKESFPLTVTSAQKNPTAFYLCASSILDKGNQPQHFGDGTRLSIL.

This clonotype was detected ten times or more. This sequence joins TRBV10-3 and TRBJ2-7, with 10 bases aligning to TRBD2. The CDR3 has 15 amino acids. In germline, CDR1 is ENHRY, CDR2 SYGVKD. V shed 6 bases and J 7 bases; nucleotides not matched to a gene: 12. The CDR3 spells CAISEMALAGVEQYF. The DNA for the CDR3 is TGTGCCATCAGCGAAATGGCGCTAGCGGGAGTGGAGCAGTACTTC.